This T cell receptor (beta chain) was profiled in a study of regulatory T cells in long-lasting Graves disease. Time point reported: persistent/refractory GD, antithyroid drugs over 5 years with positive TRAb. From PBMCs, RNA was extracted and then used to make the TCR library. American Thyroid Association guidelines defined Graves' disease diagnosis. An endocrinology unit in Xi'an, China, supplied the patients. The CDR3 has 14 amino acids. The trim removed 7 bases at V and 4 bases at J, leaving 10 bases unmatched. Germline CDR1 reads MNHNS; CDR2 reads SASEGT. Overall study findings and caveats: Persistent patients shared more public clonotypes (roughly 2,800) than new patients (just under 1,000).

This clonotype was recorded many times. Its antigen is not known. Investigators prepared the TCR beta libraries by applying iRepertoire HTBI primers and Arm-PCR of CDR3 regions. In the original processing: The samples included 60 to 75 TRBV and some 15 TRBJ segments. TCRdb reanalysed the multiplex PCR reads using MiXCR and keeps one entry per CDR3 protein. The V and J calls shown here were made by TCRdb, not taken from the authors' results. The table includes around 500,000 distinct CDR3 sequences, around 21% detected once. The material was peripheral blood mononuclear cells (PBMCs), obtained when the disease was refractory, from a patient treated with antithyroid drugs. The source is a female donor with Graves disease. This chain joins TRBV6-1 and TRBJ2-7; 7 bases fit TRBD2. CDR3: CASTDLAESYEQYF. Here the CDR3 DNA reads TGTGCCAGCACCGATCTAGCGGAGAGTTACGAGCAGTACTTC.